These 18 T cell receptor beta chains were sequenced from one sample in a study of blood T cell repertoires in COVID-19 (dated by TCRdb to 2018 to 2020). Library generation was performed with the immunoSEQ multiplex PCR assay. Here the immuneACCESS table is served through TCRdb, limited to in-frame sequences with V and J called. Missing clones are a known gap in these copies; in checked studies unresolved V genes cover under half, and the rest lacks a known reason. This sample lists about 120,000 clones; around 88% were detected once. About 20% of the sample rests with the top ten. Sequenced material: peripheral blood. These receptors all come from a human donor with acute or convalescent COVID-19. The donor label of this sample is uncertain.

This clone came up a few times. This rearrangement joins TRBV7-2 to TRBJ2-3; D may be TRBD1 (6 bases). The CDR3 spans 15 residues. CDR1 and CDR2 from the germline V gene are SGHTA and FQGNSA. V was pared by 5 bases and J by 2 bases, with 14 bases between. CDR3: CASSPGQIYTDTQYF. As DNA, the CDR3 is TGTGCCAGCAGCCCCGGACAGATTTACACAGATACGCAGTATTTT.

The chain links TRBV19 to TRBJ2-3, with 14 bases aligning to TRBD2. The CDR3 spans 20 residues. After removal of 0 bases from V and 4 bases from J, the junction contained 12 bases not matched to a gene. Germline V gives CDR1 LNHDA, CDR2 SQIVND (reference sequence). The CDR3 DNA follows: TGTGCCAGTAGTATAGATCGCGGGACTAGCGGGAGTTTGCGCCCAGATACGCAGTATTTT. It specifies CASSIDRGTSGSLRPDTQYF.

This clone was seen more than once but under ten times. The rearrangement uses TRBV19 and TRBJ1-3; D is possibly TRBD1 (5 bases). V was cut by 3 bases and J by 0 bases, with 9 bases left in between. In germline, CDR1 is LNHDA, CDR2 SQIVND (reference sequence). The CDR3 spans 15 residues. CDR3 nucleotides: TGTGCCAGTAGTATTCTGCAGGGCTCTGGAAACACCATATATTTT. It encodes CASSILQGSGNTIYF.

The chain joins TRBV28 to TRBJ2-5; weak D call: TRBD1 (5 bases). Germline loops: CDR1 MDHEN, CDR2 SYDVKM. The length of the CDR3 is 15 residues. V was trimmed by 6 bases and J by 2 bases, leaving 16 bases between them. This chain's CDR3 is CASSYNGAGQETQYF. The CDR3 DNA is TGTGCCAGCAGCTACAATGGGGCCGGACAAGAGACCCAGTACTTC.

The J gene is TRBJ1-1, the V gene TRBV6-5; 8 bases are shared with TRBD1. The CDR3 is 15 residues long. The germline gives CDR1 MNHEY, CDR2 SVGAGI. The V segment lost 6 bases and the J segment 0 bases; nucleotides outside the gene matches: 6. This CDR3 reads CASSGQGVMNTEAFF. CDR3 nucleotides: TGTGCCAGCAGCGGACAGGGCGTCATGAACACTGAAGCTTTCTTT.

The rearrangement joins TRBV2 to TRBJ1-3, with TRBD1 matching over 10 bases. The germline V gene encodes CDR1 SNHLY and CDR2 FYNNEI. Trimming took 6 bases from V and 7 from J; bases not matched to a gene: 3. The CDR3 consists of 13 residues. The CDR3 here is CASRSDRGNTIYF. The CDR3 DNA reads TGTGCCAGCAGGTCGGACAGGGGGAACACCATATATTTT.

V is TRBV30 and J is TRBJ2-5, with D unclear. Per germline, CDR1 GTSNPN and CDR2 SVGIG (reference sequence). There are 11 residues in the CDR3. Trimming cost V 0 bases and J 3 bases, with 2 bases left between them. CDR3 sequence: CAWSVEETQYF. CDR3 sequence (DNA): TGTGCCTGGAGTGTCGAAGAGACCCAGTACTTC.

The chain has TRBV4-3 and TRBJ1-3; unclear D gene. Germline CDR1 reads LGHNA; CDR2 reads YSLEER. Deletions cut 1 base from V and 0 bases from J, with 10 bases between. CDR3 size: 16 residues. As DNA, the CDR3 is TGCGCCAGCAGCCAAGCATGGAGGGCCTCTGGAAACACCATATATTTT. It codes for CASSQAWRASGNTIYF.

The V call is TRBV7-9, the J call TRBJ2-1; the match to TRBD1 covers 7 bases. This CDR3 is built from 13 residues. Germline CDR1 and CDR2: SEHNR and FQNEAQ (reference sequence). The V gene end was trimmed by 3 bases and the J gene end by 10 bases; junction bases not matched to a gene: 6. CDR3 nucleotide sequence: TGTGCCAGCAGCTTCCAGGGGGTTGGGGAGCAGTTCTTC. Translation: CASSFQGVGEQFF.

V is TRBV19 and J is TRBJ2-7; D call uncertain. V was pared by 8 bases and J by 5 bases, with 4 bases between. This CDR3 contains 9 residues. CDR1 and CDR2 (germline): LNHDA, SQIVND (reference sequence). The CDR3 sequence: CASHNEQYF. DNA for the CDR3: TGTGCCAGTCACAACGAGCAGTACTTC.

This clone was detected once. V is TRBV18 and J is TRBJ1-1; weak D call: TRBD1 (5 bases). The germline V gene encodes CDR1 KGHSH and CDR2 LQKENI. The CDR3 sequence is 13 residues long. Trimming pared 5 bases from V and 1 base from J, leaving 8 bases between. CDR3 sequence (DNA): TGTGCCAGCTCAGTAGACAGGAACACTGAAGCTTTCTTT. It translates to CASSVDRNTEAFF.

The chain employs TRBV20-1 and TRBJ1-1; unclear D gene. The germline V gene encodes CDR1 DFQATT and CDR2 SNEGSKA (reference sequence). This CDR3 has 10 amino acids. Trimming shortened V by 5 bases and J by 2 bases, and 3 bases separated the two germline ends. CDR3 sequence: CSALNTEAFF. The CDR3 nucleotides are TGCAGTGCTCTTAACACTGAAGCTTTCTTT.

The chain combines TRBV28 with TRBJ1-1; D is uncertain. Trimming removed 8 bases from V and 7 bases from J, with 14 bases in between. From germline, CDR1 is MDHEN and CDR2 SYDVKM. The CDR3 is made up of 12 amino acids. This chain's CDR3 is CASRGGIYEAFF. The CDR3 coding sequence is TGTGCCAGCCGTGGAGGGATTTATGAAGCTTTCTTT.

The chain combines TRBV6-5 with TRBJ2-7; unclear D gene. Germline CDR1 MNHEY, CDR2 SVGAGI. Trimming took off 0 bases at V and 3 bases at J, with 15 bases between the two ends. The CDR3 extends over 16 amino acids. The CDR3 protein is CASSYSKYRSHYEQYF. CDR3 nucleotides: TGTGCCAGCAGTTACTCGAAATATAGATCCCACTACGAGCAGTACTTC.

CDR3 protein: CASPLPLDYTDTQYF. CDR3 nucleotide sequence: TGTGCCAGTCCCTTGCCGCTTGACTACACAGATACGCAGTATTTT. The chain joins TRBV3-1 (or the pseudogene TRBV3-2) to TRBJ2-3, with a possible D match to TRBD2 (5 bases). In germline, CDR1 is LGHDT, CDR2 YNNKEL (reference sequence). V was trimmed by 9 bases and J by 2 bases, leaving 18 bases between them. CDR3 length: 15 amino acids.

This chain links TRBV19 with TRBJ2-3; D perhaps matches TRBD2 (6 bases). The CDR3 contains 13 residues. Germline CDR1 is LNHDA and CDR2 is SQIVND (reference sequence). V lost 6 bases to trimming and J lost 6 bases, with 13 bases between them. The DNA of the CDR3 is TGTGCCAGTAGCTACTCGGGGAGGGATACGCAGTATTTT. This translates into CASSYSGRDTQYF.

The rearrangement uses TRBV19 and TRBJ2-3, with TRBD1 matching 7 bases. The CDR3 is made up of 14 amino acids. Per the germline V gene, CDR1 is LNHDA and CDR2 is SQIVND (reference sequence). J gave up 2 bases and V 10 bases, and 9 bases lay outside the gene matches. CDR3 loop: CATTKGQDTDTQYF. In DNA, the CDR3 is TGTGCCACCACAAAAGGACAGGACACAGATACGCAGTATTTT. The full variable domain, its missing parts supplied by reference TRBV19 and TRBJ2-3, is DGGITQSPKYLFRKEGQNVTLSCEQNLNHDAMYWYRQDPGQGLRLIYYSQIVNDFQKGDIAEGYSVSREKKESFPLTVTSAQKNPTAFYLCATTKGQDTDTQYFGPGTRLTVL.

V is TRBV12-5 and J is TRBJ2-5; 10 nucleotides line up with TRBD2. Germline CDR1 and CDR2: LGHNT and FRNRAP. The CDR3 extends over 17 amino acids. The J segment lost 5 bases and the V segment lost 0 bases, leaving 9 bases of the junction unmatched. CDR3 coding DNA: TGTGCTAGTGGTTTGGTATTCTTAAGCGGGGGGGCCGAGACCCAGTACTTC. It encodes CASGLVFLSGGAETQYF.